A single sample is the source of the 10 T cell receptor beta chains below, sequenced in a study of T cells after posttransplantation cyclophosphamide. Some clones are missing from TCRdb's copy, which holds only in-frame ones; the method was immunoSEQ multiplex PCR. The sample records over 20,000 clones, roughly 98% being singletons. Material: naive CD8+ T cells sorted from PBMCs. Every receptor here comes from a man aged 40-50 years in good health, CMV-negative, and a related stem cell transplant donor.

This chain connects TRBV28 to TRBJ2-2, with D possibly TRBD1 on 5 matching bases. Trimming removed 7 bases at V and 7 bases at J, with 13 bases between. Looked up from germline, CDR1 is MDHEN and CDR2 is SYDVKM. The CDR3 sequence is 13 residues long. CDR3 loop: CASTPGFSGELFF. The CDR3 DNA is TGTGCCAGCACGCCAGGGTTCAGCGGGGAGCTGTTTTTT. The full variable domain, completed using reference TRBV28 and TRBJ2-2, is DVKVTQSSRYLVKRTGEKVFLECVQDMDHENMFWYRQDPGLGLRLIYFSYDVKMKEKGDIPEGYSVSREKKERFSLILESASTNQTSMYLCASTPGFSGELFFGEGSRLTVL.

The gene calls are TRBV19 and TRBJ2-6; D is unresolved. V was pared by 5 bases and J by 0 bases, with 8 bases between. The CDR3 covers 15 residues. Germline CDR1 and CDR2: LNHDA and SQIVND (reference sequence). Written as DNA, the CDR3 is TGTGCCAGTAGTCTCACACCCTCTGGGGCCAACGTCCTGACTTTC. Translating it yields CASSLTPSGANVLTF.

The chain links TRBV5-4 to TRBJ2-7, with unresolved D. V was shortened by 0 bases and J by 1 base, with 8 bases between the two germline ends. The CDR3 covers 14 residues. CDR1 and CDR2 (germline): SGHNT, YYREEE (reference sequence). The CDR3 DNA follows: TGTGCCAGCAGCTTGGGCCTGCGGTCCTACGAGCAGTACTTC. Amino acid sequence: CASSLGLRSYEQYF.

The V gene is TRBV7-8, the J gene TRBJ2-1; TRBD2 agrees at 8 bases. The CDR3 covers 15 residues. From germline, CDR1 is SGHVS and CDR2 FQNEAQ. V gave up 1 base and J gave up 2 bases; unmatched junction bases: 1. The CDR3 DNA is TGTGCCAGCAGCTTAGACGGGAGGGCCTACAATGAGCAGTTCTTC. Translation gives CASSLDGRAYNEQFF. Using reference TRBV7-8 and TRBJ2-1 for the parts outside the CDR3, the full variable domain is GAGVSQSPRYKVAKRGQDVALRCDPISGHVSLFWYQQALGQGPEFLTYFQNEAQLDKSGLPSDRFFAERPEGSVSTLKIQRTQQEDSAVYLCASSLDGRAYNEQFFGPGTRLTVL.

V is TRBV4-1 and J is TRBJ1-2; 8 bases align to TRBD1. The CDR3 totals 13 residues. Looked up from germline, CDR1 is MGHRA and CDR2 is YSYEKL. Germline trimming cut 3 bases from V and 7 bases from J; bases unmatched to any gene: 4. The CDR3 DNA reads as TGCGCCAGCAGCCAGTCAGGGGGCAGTGGCTACACCTTC. Its translation: CASSQSGGSGYTF.

The rearrangement joins TRBV2 to TRBJ1-5; 8 bases agree with TRBD1. The CDR3 is 13 residues long. Losses at the gene ends were 5 bases for V and 7 bases for J; bases not matched to a gene: 4. Germline assignment: CDR1 SNHLY and CDR2 FYNNEI. The CDR3 here is CASSRTGQQPQHF. The CDR3 DNA reads as TGTGCCAGCAGTCGGACAGGGCAACAGCCCCAGCATTTT.

The table lists this clone with a count of one. This sequence joins TRBV28 and TRBJ2-7; TRBD2 matches at 9 bases. The CDR3 loop spans 14 amino acids. In germline, CDR1 is MDHEN, CDR2 SYDVKM. The ends lost 4 bases at V and 3 bases at J; junction bases unmatched: 4. The CDR3 DNA follows: TGTGCCAGCAGTTCGGGACTAGCCCACTACGAGCAGTACTTC. Its protein product is CASSSGLAHYEQYF.

The chain couples TRBV12-5 to TRBJ2-3; 9 bases agree with TRBD2. The germline V gene encodes CDR1 LGHNT and CDR2 FRNRAP. The CDR3 totals 16 residues. J was trimmed by 8 bases and V by 3 bases; bases with no gene match: 12. The CDR3 DNA sequence: TGTGCTAGTGGTTTCGGGCGGGAGGGCGAGCCAGGTACGCAGTATTTT. It yields the protein CASGFGREGEPGTQYF. The whole variable domain, remainder taken from reference TRBV12-5 and TRBJ2-3, is DARVTQTPRHKVTEMGQEVTMRCQPILGHNTVFWYRQTMMQGLELLAYFRNRAPLDDSGMPKDRFSAEMPDATLATLKIQPSEPRDSAVYFCASGFGREGEPGTQYFGPGTRLTVL.

The CDR3 region is CASSLAGVADTQYF. The CDR3 DNA reads as TGTGCCAGCAGCTTAGCGGGAGTAGCAGATACGCAGTATTTT. The genes are TRBV5-6 and TRBJ2-3; 8 bases align to TRBD2. The germline gives CDR1 SGHDT, CDR2 YYEEEE. The trim removed 2 bases at V and 4 bases at J, leaving 3 bases unmatched. This CDR3 region has 14 residues.

V gene TRBV28 combines with J gene TRBJ2-2; D unclear. CDR1 MDHEN and CDR2 SYDVKM come from the germline V gene. This CDR3 contains 14 residues. Between the trimmed V and J ends, which lost 2 bases and 3 bases, there was a span of 7 bases. The DNA for the CDR3 is TGTGCCAGCAGTTTAGACTCCTACACCGGGGAGCTGTTTTTT. Translation: CASSLDSYTGELFF.